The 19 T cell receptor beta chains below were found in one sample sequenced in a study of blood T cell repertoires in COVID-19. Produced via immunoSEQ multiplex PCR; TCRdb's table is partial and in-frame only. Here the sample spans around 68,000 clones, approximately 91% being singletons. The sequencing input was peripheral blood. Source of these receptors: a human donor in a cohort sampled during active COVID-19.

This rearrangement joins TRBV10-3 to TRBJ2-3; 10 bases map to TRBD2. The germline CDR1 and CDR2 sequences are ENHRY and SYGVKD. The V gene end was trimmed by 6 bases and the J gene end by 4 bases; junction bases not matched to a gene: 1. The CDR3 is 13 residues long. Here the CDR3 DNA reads TGTGCCATCAGAGGGACTAGCGCAGATACGCAGTATTTT. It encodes CAIRGTSADTQYF.

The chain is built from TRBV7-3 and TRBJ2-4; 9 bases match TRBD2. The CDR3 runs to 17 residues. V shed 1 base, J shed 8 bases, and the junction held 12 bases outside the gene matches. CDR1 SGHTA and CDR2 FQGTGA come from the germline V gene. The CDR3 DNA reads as TGTGCCAGCAGCTTAAGTGGTGGTAGCGGGAGTCCGTACATTCAGTACTTC. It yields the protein CASSLSGGSGSPYIQYF.

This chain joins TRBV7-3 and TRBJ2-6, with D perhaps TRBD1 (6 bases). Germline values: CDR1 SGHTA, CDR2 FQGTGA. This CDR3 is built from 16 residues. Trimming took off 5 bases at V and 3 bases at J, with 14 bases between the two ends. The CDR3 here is CASSPHRVGGANVLTF. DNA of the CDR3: TGTGCCAGCAGCCCACACAGGGTAGGTGGGGCCAACGTCCTGACTTTC.

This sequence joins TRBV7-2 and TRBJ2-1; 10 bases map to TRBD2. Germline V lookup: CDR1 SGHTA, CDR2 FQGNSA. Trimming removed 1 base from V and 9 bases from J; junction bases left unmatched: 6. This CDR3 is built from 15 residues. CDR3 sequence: CASSLEALAGAEQFF. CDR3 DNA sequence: TGTGCCAGCAGCTTAGAGGCTCTAGCGGGAGCTGAGCAGTTCTTC.

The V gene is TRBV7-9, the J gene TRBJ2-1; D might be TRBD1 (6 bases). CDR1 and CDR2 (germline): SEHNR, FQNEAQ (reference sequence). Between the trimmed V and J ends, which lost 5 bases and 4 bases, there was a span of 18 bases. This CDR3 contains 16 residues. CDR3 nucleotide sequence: TGTGCCAGCAGCACCGGGACAACGAGCATGTACAATGAGCAGTTCTTC. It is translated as CASSTGTTSMYNEQFF.

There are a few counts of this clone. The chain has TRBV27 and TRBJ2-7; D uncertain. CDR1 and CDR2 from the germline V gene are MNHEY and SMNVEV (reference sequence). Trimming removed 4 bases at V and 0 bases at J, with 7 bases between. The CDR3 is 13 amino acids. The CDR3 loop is CASSSAGSYEQYF. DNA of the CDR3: TGTGCCAGCAGTTCCGCCGGCTCCTACGAGCAGTACTTC.

The CDR3 DNA reads as TGTGCCAGCAGCTTAGTTGGGAGGTCTGGGAATGAGCAGTTCTTC. Its translation: CASSLVGRSGNEQFF. The chain links TRBV7-2 to TRBJ2-1; maybe TRBD2 (6 bases). Trimming took 1 base from V and 7 from J, leaving 14 bases between them. Per the germline V gene, CDR1 is SGHTA and CDR2 is FQGNSA. CDR3 length: 15 amino acids.

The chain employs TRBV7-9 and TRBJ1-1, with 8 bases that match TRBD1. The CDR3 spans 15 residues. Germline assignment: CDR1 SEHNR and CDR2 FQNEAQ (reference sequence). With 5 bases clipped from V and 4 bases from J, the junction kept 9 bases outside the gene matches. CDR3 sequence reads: CASSRLDRVRTEAFF. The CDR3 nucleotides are TGTGCCAGCAGCCGCCTGGACAGGGTCCGCACTGAAGCTTTCTTT. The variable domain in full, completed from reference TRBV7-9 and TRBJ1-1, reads DTGVSQNPRHKITKRGQNVTFRCDPISEHNRLYWYRQTLGQGPEFLTYFQNEAQLEKSRLLSDRFSAERPKGSFSTLEIQRTEQGDSAMYLCASSRLDRVRTEAFFGQGTRLTVV.

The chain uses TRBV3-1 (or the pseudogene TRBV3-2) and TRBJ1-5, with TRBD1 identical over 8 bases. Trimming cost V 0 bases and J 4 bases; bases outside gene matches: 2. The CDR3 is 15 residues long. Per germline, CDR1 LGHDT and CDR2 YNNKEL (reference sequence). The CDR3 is CASSQDRGPNQPQHF. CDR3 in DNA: TGTGCCAGCAGCCAAGACAGGGGGCCTAATCAGCCCCAGCATTTT.

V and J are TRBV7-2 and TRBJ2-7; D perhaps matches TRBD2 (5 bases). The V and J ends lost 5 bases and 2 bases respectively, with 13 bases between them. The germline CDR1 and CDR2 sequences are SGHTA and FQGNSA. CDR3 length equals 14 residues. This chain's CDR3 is CASSPSEGPYEQYF. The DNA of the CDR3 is TGTGCCAGCAGCCCTAGTGAGGGCCCCTACGAGCAGTACTTC.

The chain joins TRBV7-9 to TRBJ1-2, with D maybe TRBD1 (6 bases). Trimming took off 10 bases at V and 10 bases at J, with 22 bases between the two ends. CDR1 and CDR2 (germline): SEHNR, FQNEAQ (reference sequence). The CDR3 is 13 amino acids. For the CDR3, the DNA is TGTGCCACCGGGGGGCGCGAGATGATTGACTACACCTTC. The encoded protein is CATGGREMIDYTF.

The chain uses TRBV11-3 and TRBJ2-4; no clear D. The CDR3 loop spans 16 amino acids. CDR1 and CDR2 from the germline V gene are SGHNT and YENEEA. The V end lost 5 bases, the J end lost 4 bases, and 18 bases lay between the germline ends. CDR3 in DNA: TGTGCCAGCAGCGCCGTTAAATCCCGCGGTAAAAACATTCAGTACTTC. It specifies CASSAVKSRGKNIQYF.

This chain's CDR3 is CAISEPGQGASAFF. CDR3 nucleotides: TGTGCCATCAGCGAACCGGGACAGGGTGCTTCGGCTTTCTTT. The V call is TRBV10-3, the J call TRBJ1-1; 9 positions agree with TRBD1. The length of the CDR3 is 14 residues. Trimming cost V 6 bases and J 11 bases; bases outside gene matches: 13. The V gene's germline CDR1 is ENHRY and CDR2 SYGVKD.

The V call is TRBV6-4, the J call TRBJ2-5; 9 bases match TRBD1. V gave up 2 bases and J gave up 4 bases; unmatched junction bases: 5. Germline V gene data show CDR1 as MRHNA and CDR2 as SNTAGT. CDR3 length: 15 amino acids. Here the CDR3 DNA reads TGTGCCAGCAGTGACGGGACAGGGAAGAGAGAGACCCAGTACTTC. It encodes CASSDGTGKRETQYF.

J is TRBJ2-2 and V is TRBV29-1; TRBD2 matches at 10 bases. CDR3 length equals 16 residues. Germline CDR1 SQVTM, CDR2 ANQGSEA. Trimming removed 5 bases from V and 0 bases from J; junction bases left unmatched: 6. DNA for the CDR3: TGCAGCGTTAGACCTGGACTAGCGGCGAACACCGGGGAGCTGTTTTTT. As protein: CSVRPGLAANTGELFF.

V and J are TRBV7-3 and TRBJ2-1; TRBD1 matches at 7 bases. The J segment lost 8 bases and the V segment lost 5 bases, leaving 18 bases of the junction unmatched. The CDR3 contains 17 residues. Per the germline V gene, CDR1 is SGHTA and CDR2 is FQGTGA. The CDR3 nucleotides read TGTGCCAGCAGCCGACCCGCCGCTGGGACAGAGAAGGATGAGCAGTTCTTC. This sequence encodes CASSRPAAGTEKDEQFF. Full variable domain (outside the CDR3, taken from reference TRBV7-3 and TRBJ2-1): GAGVSQTPSNKVTEKGKYVELRCDPISGHTALYWYRQSLGQGPEFLIYFQGTGAADDSGLPNDRFFAVRPEGSVSTLKIQRTERGDSAVYLCASSRPAAGTEKDEQFFGPGTRLTVL.

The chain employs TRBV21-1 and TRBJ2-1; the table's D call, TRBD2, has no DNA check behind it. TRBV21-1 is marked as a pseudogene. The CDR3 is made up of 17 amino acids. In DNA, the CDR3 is TGTGCCAGCAGCGAAAACTCCACTAGCGGACCCTACAATGAGCAGTTCTTC. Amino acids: CASSENSTSGPYNEQFF.

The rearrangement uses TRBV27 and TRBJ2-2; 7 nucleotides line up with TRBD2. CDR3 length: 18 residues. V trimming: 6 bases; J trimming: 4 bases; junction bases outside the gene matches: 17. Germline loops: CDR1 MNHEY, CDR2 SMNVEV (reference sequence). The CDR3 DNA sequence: TGTGCCAGCAGCCGAAGGGCTAGCGGAGCCCGGGGCACCGGGGAGCTGTTTTTT. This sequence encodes CASSRRASGARGTGELFF.

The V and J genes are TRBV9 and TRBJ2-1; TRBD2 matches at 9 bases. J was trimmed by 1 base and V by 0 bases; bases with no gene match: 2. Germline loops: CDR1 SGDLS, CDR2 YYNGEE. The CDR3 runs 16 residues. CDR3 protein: CASSVATSGSYNEQFF. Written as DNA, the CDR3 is TGTGCCAGCAGCGTAGCGACTAGCGGTTCCTACAATGAGCAGTTCTTC.